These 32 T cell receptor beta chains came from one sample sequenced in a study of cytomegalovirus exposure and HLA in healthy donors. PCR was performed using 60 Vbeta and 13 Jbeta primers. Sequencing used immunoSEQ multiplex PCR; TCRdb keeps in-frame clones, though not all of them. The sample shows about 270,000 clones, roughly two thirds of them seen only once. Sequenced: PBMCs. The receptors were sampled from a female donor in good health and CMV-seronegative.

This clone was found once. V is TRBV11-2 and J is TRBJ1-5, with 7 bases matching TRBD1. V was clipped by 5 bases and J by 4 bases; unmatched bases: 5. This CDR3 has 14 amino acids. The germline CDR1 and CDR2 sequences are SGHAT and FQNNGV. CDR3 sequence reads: CASSRAGGNQPQHF. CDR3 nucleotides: TGTGCCAGCAGCCGAGCAGGGGGAAATCAGCCCCAGCATTTT. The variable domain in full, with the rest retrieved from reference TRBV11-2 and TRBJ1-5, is EAGVAQSPRYKIIEKRQSVAFWCNPISGHATLYWYQQILGQGPKLLIQFQNNGVVDDSQLPKDRFSAERLKGVDSTLKIQPAKLEDSAVYLCASSRAGGNQPQHFGDGTRLSIL.

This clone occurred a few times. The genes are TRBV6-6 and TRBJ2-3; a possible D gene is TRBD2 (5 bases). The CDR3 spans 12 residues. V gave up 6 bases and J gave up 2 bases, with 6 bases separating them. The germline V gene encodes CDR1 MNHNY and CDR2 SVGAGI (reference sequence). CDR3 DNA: TGTGCCAGCAGCCGGGACACAGATACGCAGTATTTT. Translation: CASSRDTDTQYF.

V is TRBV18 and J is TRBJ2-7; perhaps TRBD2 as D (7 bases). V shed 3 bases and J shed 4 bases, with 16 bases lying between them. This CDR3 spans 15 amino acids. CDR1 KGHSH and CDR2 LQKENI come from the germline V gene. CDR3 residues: CASSPGGQSGYEQYF. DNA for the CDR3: TGTGCCAGCTCACCCGGGGGGCAGTCCGGTTACGAGCAGTACTTC.

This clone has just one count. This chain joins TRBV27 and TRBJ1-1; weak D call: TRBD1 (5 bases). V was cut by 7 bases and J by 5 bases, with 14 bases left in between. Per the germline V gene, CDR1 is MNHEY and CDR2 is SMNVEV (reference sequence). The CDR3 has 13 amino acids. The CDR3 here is CASTGLGRTEAFF. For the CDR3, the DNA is TGTGCCAGCACAGGGCTAGGAAGGACTGAAGCTTTCTTT.

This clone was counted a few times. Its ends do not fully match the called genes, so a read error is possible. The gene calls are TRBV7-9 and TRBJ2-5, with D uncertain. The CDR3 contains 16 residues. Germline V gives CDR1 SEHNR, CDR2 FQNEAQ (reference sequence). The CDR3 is CSSSSATRSSQETQYF. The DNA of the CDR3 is TGTTCCAGCAGCTCTGCGACAAGATCCTCTCAAGAGACCCAGTACTTC.

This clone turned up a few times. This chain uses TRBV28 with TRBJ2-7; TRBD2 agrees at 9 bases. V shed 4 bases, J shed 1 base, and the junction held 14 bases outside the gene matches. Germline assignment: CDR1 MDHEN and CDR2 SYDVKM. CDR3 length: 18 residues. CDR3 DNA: TGTGCCAGCAGTTCCTTCTTGCGGGAGGGCGGCGGATCCTACGAGCAGTACTTC. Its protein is CASSSFLREGGGSYEQYF.

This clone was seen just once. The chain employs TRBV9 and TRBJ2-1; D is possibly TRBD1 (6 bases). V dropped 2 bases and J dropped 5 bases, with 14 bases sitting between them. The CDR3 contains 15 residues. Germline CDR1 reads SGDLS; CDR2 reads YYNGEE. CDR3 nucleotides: TGTGCCAGCAGCGTCACCGGGACACTCCACAATGAGCAGTTCTTC. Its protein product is CASSVTGTLHNEQFF. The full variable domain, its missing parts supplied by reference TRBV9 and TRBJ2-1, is DSGVTQTPKHLITATGQRVTLRCSPRSGDLSVYWYQQSLDQGLQFLIQYYNGEERAKGNILERFSAQQFPDLHSELNLSSLELGDSALYFCASSVTGTLHNEQFFGPGTRLTVL.

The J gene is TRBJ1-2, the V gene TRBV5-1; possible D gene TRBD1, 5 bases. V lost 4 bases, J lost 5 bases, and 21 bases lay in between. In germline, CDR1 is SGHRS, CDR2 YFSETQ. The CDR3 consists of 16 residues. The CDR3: CASSAGTDNGGYGYTF. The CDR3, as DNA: TGCGCCAGCAGCGCCGGGACCGACAACGGGGGATATGGCTACACCTTC.

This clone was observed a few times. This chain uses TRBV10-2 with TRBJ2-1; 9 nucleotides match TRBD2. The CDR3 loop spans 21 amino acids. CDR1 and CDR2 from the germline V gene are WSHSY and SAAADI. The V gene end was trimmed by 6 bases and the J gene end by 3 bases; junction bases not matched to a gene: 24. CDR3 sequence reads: CASSPFPGQGNSGSIYNEQFF. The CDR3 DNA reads TGCGCCAGCAGCCCTTTCCCGGGGCAGGGTAATAGCGGGAGCATCTACAATGAGCAGTTCTTC.

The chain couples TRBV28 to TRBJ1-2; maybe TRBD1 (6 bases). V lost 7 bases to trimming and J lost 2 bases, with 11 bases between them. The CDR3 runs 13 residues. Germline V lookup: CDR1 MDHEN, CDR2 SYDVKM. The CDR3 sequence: CASTGQGNYGYTF. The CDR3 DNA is TGTGCCAGCACCGGTCAGGGGAACTATGGCTACACCTTC.

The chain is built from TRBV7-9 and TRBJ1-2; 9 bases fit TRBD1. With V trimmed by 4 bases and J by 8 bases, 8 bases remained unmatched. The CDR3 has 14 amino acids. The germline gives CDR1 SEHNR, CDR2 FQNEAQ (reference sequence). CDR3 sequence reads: CASSSNLDRGGYTF. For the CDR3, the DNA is TGTGCCAGCAGCTCTAACTTAGACAGGGGGGGCTACACCTTC.

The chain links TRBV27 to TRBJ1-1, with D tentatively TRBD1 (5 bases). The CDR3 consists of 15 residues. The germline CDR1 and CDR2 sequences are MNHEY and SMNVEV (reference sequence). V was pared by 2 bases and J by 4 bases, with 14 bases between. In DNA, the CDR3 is TGTGCCAGCAGTTTAGGTTCCAGGGCCCTCACTGAAGCTTTCTTT. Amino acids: CASSLGSRALTEAFF.

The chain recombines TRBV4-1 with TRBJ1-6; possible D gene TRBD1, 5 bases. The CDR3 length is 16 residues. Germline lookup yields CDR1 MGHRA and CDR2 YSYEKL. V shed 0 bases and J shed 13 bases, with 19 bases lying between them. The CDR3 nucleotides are TGCGCCAGCAGCCAAGATGAAAGGACGGCCGGGGGGCCCCTCCACTTT. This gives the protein CASSQDERTAGGPLHF.

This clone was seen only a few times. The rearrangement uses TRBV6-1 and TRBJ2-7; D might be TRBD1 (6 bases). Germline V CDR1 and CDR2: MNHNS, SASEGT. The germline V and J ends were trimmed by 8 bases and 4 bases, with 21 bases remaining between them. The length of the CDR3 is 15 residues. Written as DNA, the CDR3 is TGTGCCAGCGCACTCAGGGGCTTCGGGGCGTACGAGCAGTACTTC. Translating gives CASALRGFGAYEQYF.

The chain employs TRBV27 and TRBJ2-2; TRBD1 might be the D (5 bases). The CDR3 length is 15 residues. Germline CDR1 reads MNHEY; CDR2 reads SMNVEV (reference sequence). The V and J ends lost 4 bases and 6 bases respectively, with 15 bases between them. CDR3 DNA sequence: TGTGCCAGCAGTTCGCCAGGGTCTGTCGCCGGGGAGCTGTTTTTT. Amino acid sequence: CASSSPGSVAGELFF.

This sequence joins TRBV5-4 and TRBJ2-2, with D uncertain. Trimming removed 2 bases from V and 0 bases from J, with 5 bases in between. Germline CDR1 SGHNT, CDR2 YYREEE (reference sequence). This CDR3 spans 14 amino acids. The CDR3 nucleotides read TGTGCCAGCAGCTTAACAGCGAACACCGGGGAGCTGTTTTTT. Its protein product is CASSLTANTGELFF.

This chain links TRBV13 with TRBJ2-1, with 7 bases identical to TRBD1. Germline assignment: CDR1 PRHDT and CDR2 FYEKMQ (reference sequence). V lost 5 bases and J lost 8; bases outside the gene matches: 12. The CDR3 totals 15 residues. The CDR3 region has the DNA TGTGCCAGCAGCCCAGGGGGATACGCTTGGGATGAGCAGTTCTTC. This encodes CASSPGGYAWDEQFF. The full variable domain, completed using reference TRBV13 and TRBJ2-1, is AAGVIQSPRHLIKEKRETATLKCYPIPRHDTVYWYQQGPGQDPQFLISFYEKMQSDKGSIPDRFSAQQFSDYHSELNMSSLELGDSALYFCASSPGGYAWDEQFFGPGTRLTVL.

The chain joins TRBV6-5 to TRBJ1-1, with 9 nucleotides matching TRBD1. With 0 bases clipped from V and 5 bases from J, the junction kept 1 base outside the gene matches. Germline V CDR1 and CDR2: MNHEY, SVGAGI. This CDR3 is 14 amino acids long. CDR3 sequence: CASSYSGQGTEAFF. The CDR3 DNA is TGTGCCAGCAGTTACTCGGGACAGGGAACTGAAGCTTTCTTT.

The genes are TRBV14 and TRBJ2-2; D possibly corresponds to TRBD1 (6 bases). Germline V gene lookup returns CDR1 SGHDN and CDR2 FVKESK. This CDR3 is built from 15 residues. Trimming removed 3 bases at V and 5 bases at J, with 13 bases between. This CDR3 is CASSHQTGRTGELFF. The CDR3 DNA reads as TGTGCCAGCAGCCACCAAACAGGGAGAACCGGGGAGCTGTTTTTT.

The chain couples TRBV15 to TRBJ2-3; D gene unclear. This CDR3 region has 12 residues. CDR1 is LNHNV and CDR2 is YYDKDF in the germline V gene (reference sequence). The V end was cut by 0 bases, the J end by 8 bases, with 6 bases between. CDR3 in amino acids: CATSRDRGTQYF. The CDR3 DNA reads TGTGCCACCAGCAGAGATCGAGGTACGCAGTATTTT. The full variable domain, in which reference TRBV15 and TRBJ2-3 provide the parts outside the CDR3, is DAMVIQNPRYQVTQFGKPVTLSCSQTLNHNVMYWYQQKSSQAPKLLFHYYDKDFNNEADTPDNFQSRRPNTSFCFLDIRSPGLGDTAMYLCATSRDRGTQYFGPGTRLTVL.

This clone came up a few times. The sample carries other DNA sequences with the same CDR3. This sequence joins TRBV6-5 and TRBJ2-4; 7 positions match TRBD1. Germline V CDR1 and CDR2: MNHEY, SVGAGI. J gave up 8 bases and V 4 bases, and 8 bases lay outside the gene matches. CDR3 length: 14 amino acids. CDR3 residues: CASSSSVTGDIQYF. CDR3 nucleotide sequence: TGTGCCAGCAGTTCCTCGGTTACAGGGGACATTCAGTACTTC.

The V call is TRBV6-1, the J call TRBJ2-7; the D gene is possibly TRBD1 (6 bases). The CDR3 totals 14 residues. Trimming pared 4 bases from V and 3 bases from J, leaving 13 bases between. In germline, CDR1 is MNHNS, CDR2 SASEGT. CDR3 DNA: TGTGCCAGCAGTGGCCGGGACACAAACTACGAGCAGTACTTC. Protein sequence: CASSGRDTNYEQYF.

The CDR3 spells CASSPLAGDEQYF. The CDR3 nucleotides read TGTGCCAGCTCACCGCTAGCGGGAGACGAGCAGTACTTC. The chain carries TRBV18 and TRBJ2-5; the match to TRBD2 covers 10 bases. TRBJ2-7 explains the end of the DNA better; the J call may be wrong. The CDR3 extends over 13 amino acids. Per the germline V gene, CDR1 is KGHSH and CDR2 is LQKENI.

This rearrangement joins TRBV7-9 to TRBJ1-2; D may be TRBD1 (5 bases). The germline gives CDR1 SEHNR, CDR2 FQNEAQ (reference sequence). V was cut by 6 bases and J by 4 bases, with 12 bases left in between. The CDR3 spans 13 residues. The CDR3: CASSLTGPYGYTF. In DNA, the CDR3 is TGTGCCAGCAGTTTAACAGGTCCCTATGGCTACACCTTC.

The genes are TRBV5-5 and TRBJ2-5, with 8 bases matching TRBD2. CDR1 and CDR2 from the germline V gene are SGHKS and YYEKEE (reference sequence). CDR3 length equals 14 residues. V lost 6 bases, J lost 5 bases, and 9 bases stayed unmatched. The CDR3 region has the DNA TGTGCCAGCACCTCCGGGGGGGCCGGGGAGACCCAGTACTTC. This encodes CASTSGGAGETQYF.

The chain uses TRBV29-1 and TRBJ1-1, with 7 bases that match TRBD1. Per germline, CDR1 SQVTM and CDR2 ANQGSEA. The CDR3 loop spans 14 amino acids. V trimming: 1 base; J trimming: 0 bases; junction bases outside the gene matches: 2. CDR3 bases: TGCAGCGTTGAAGGGGGACAGCTGAACACTGAAGCTTTCTTT. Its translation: CSVEGGQLNTEAFF.

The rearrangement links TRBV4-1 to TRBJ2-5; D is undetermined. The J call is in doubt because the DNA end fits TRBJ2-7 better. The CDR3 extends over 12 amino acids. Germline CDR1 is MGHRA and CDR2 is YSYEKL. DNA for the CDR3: TGCGCCAGCAGCCACCCGTCTTCCGAGCAGTACTTC. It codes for CASSHPSSEQYF.

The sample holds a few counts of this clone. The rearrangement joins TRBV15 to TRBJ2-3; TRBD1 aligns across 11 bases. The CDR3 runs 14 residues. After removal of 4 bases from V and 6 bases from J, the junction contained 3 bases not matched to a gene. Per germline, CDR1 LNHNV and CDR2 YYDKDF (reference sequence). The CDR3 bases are TGTGCCACCAGCATGGACAGGGGGCCCGATACGCAGTATTTT. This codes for CATSMDRGPDTQYF.

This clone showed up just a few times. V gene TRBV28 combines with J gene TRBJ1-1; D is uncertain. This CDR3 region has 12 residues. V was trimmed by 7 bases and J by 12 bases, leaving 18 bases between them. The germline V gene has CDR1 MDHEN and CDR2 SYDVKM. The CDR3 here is CASTAIEARTFF. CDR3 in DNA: TGTGCCAGCACCGCGATTGAGGCGCGAACTTTCTTT.

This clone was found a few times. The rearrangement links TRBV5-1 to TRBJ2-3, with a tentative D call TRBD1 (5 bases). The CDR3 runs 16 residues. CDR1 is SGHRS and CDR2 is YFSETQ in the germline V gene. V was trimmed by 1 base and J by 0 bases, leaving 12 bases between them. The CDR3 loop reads CASSLRQLESTDTQYF. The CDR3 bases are TGCGCCAGCAGCTTGCGACAGTTGGAGAGCACAGATACGCAGTATTTT.

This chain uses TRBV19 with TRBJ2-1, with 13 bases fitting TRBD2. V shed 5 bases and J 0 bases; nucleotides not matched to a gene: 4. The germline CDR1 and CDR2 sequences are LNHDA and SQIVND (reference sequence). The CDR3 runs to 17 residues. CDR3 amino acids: CASSYRTSGSSYNEQFF. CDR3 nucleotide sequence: TGTGCCAGTAGTTATAGGACTAGCGGGAGCTCCTACAATGAGCAGTTCTTC.

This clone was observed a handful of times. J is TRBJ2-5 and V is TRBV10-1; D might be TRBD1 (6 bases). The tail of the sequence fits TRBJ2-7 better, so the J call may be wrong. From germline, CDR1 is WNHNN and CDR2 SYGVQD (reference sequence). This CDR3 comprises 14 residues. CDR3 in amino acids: CASSDGDTGREQYF. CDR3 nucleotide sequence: TGCGCCAGCAGTGATGGGGACACCGGACGCGAGCAGTACTTC.